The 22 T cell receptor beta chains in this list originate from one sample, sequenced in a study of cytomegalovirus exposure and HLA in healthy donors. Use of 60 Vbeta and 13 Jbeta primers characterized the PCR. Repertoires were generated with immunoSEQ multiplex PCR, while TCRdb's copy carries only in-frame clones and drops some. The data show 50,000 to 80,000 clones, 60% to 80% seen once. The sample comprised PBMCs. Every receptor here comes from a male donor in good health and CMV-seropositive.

The CDR3 DNA sequence: TGTGCTAGTGGTTTATTTCGAGAGGGCCTATTTAGCACAGATACGCAGTATTTT. This gives the protein CASGLFREGLFSTDTQYF. The chain recombines TRBV12-5 with TRBJ2-3, with a weak D call TRBD2 (5 bases). CDR1 and CDR2 from the germline V gene are LGHNT and FRNRAP. V lost 3 bases to trimming and J lost 0 bases, with 19 bases between them. This CDR3 spans 18 amino acids.

CDR3 residues: CASSGTGASYNEQFF. CDR3 in DNA: TGTGCCAGCAGTGGAACAGGGGCATCCTACAATGAGCAGTTCTTC. The chain is built from TRBV6-1 and TRBJ2-1, with TRBD1 matching over 7 bases. CDR1 is MNHNS and CDR2 is SASEGT in the germline V gene. The J segment lost 1 base and the V segment lost 4 bases, leaving 4 bases of the junction unmatched. The length of the CDR3 is 15 residues.

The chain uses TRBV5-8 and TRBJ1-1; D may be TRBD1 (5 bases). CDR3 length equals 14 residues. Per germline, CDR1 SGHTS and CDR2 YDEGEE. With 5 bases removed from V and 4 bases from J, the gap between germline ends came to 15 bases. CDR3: CASRSDRLVTEAFF. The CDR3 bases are TGTGCCAGCAGATCCGACAGACTAGTCACTGAAGCTTTCTTT. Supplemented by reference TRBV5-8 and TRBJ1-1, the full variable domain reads EAGVTQSPTHLIKTRGQQATLRCSPISGHTSVYWYQQALGLGLQFLLWYDEGEERNRGNFPPRFSGRQFPNYSSELNVNALELEDSALYLCASRSDRLVTEAFFGQGTRLTVV.

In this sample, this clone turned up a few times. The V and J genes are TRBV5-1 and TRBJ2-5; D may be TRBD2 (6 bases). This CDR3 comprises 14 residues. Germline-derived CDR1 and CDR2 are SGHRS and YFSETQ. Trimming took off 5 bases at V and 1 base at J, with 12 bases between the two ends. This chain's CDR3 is CASRMSGVQETQYF. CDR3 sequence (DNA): TGCGCCAGCAGGATGTCGGGGGTCCAAGAGACCCAGTACTTC.

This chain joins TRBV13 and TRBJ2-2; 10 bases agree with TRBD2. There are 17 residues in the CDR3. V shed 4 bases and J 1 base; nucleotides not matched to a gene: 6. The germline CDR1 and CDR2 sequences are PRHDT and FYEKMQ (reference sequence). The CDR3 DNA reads TGTGCCAGCAGCTCCTCACTAGCGGGGAGGAACACCGGGGAGCTGTTTTTT. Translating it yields CASSSSLAGRNTGELFF.

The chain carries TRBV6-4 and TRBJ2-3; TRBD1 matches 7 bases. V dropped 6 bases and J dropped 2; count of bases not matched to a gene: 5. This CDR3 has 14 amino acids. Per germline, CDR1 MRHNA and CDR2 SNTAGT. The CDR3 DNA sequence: TGTGCCAGCAGAATGGGACAGTACACAGATACGCAGTATTTT. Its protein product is CASRMGQYTDTQYF.

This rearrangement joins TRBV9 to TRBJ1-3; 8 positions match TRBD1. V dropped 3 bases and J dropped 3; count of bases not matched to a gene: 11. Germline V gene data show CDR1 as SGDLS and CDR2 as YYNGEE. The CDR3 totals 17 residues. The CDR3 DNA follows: TGTGCCAGCAGCGACCCACCCGGACAGGGTTTTGGAAACACCATATATTTT. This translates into CASSDPPGQGFGNTIYF.

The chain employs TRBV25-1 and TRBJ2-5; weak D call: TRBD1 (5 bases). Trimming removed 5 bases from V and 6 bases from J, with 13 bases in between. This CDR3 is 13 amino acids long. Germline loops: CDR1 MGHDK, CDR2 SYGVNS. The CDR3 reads CASSPDSLQTQYF. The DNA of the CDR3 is TGTGCCAGCAGTCCCGACAGTCTACAGACCCAGTACTTC.

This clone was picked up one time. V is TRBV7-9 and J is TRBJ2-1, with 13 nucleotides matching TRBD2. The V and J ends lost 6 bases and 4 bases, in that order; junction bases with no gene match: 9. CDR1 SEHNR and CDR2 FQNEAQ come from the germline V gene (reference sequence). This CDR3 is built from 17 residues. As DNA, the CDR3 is TGTGCCAGCAGTAAGACTAGCGGGGGGACTAATTACAATGAGCAGTTCTTC. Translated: CASSKTSGGTNYNEQFF.

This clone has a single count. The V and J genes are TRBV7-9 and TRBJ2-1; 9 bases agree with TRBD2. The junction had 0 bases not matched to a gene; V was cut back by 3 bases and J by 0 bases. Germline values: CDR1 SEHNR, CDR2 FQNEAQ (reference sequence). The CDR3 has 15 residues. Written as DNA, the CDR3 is TGTGCCAGCAGCTTGCGGGGGGGCTCCTACAATGAGCAGTTCTTC. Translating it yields CASSLRGGSYNEQFF.

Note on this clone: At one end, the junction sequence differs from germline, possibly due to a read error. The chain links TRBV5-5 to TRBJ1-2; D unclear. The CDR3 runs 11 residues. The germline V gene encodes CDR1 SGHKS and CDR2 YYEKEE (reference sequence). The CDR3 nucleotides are TGTGCCAGCAGCTTGGTGGCCCTGTCATACTTC. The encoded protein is CASSLVALSYF. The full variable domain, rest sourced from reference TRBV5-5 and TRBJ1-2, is DAGVTQSPTHLIKTRGQQVTLRCSPISGHKSVSWYQQVLGQGPQFIFQYYEKEERGRGNFPDRFSARQFPNYSSELNVNALLLGDSALYLCASSLVALSYFGSGTRLTVV.

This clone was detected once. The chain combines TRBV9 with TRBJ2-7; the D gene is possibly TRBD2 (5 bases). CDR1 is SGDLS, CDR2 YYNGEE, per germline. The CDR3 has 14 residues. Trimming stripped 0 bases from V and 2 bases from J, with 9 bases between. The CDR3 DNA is TGTGCCAGCAGCGTAGGAGACGGGGCCTACGAGCAGTACTTC. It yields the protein CASSVGDGAYEQYF. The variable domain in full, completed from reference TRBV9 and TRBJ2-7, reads DSGVTQTPKHLITATGQRVTLRCSPRSGDLSVYWYQQSLDQGLQFLIQYYNGEERAKGNILERFSAQQFPDLHSELNLSSLELGDSALYFCASSVGDGAYEQYFGPGTRLTVT.

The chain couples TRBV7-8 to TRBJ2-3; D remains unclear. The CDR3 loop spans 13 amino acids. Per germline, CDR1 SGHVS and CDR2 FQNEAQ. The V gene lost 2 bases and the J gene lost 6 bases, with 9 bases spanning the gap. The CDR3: CASSLSDRDTQYF. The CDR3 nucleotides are TGTGCCAGCAGCTTAAGTGATCGGGATACGCAGTATTTT.

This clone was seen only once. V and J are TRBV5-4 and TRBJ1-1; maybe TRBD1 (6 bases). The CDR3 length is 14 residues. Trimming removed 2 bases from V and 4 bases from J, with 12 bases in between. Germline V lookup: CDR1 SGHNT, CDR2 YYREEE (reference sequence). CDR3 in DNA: TGTGCCAGCAGCTTAAACAGGGTATCCACTGAAGCTTTCTTT. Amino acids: CASSLNRVSTEAFF.

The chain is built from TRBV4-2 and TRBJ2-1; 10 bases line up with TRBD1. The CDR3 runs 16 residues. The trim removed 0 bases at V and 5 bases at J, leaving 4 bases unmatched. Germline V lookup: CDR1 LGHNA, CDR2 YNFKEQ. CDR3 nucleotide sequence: TGTGCCAGCAGCCAAGAGACAGGGGGCTTCGACAATGAGCAGTTCTTC. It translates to CASSQETGGFDNEQFF.

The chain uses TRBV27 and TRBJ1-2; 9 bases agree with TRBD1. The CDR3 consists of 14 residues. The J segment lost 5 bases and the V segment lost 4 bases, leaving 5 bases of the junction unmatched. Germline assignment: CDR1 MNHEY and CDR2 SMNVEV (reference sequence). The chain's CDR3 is CASSSDRGGYGYTF. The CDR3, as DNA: TGTGCCAGCAGTTCGGACAGGGGTGGATATGGCTACACCTTC.

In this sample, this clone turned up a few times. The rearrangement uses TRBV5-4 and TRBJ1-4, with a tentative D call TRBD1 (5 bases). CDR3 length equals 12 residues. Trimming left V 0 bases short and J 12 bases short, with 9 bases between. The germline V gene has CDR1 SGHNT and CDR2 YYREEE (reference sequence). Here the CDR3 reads CASSLEAGELFF. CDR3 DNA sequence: TGTGCCAGCAGCTTGGAGGCGGGGGAACTGTTTTTT.

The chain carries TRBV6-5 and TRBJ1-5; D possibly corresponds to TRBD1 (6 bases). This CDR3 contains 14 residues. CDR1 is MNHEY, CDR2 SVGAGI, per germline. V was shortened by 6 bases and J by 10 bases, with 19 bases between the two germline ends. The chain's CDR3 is CASSKQGQSSPQHF. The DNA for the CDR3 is TGTGCCAGCAGCAAACAGGGACAATCGAGTCCCCAGCATTTT.

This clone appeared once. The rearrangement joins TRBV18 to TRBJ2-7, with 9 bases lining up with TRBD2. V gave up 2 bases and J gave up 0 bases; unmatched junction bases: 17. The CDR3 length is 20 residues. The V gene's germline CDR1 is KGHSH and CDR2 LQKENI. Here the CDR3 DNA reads TGTGCCAGCTCACCAAACGAACGGCTAGCGGGGTCAAAAAGCTCCTACGAGCAGTACTTC. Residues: CASSPNERLAGSKSSYEQYF.

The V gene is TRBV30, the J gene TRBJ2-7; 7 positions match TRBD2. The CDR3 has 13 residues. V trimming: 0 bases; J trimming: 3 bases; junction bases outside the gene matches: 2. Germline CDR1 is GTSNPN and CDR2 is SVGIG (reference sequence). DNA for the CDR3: TGTGCCTGGAGTGTACTAGCGAACTACGAGCAGTACTTC. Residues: CAWSVLANYEQYF.

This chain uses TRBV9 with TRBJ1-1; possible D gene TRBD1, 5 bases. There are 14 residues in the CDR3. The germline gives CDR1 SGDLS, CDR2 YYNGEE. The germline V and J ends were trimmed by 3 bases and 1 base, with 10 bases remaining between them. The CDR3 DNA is TGTGCCAGCAGCGCCCCCGGGGGGAACACTGAAGCTTTCTTT. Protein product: CASSAPGGNTEAFF.

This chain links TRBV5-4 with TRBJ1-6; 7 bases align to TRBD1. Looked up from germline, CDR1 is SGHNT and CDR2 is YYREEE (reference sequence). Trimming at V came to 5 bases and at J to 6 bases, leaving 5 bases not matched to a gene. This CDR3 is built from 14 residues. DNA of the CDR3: TGTGCCAGCAGTCTGGACAGGCTTAATTCACCCCTCCACTTT. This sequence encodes CASSLDRLNSPLHF.